One sample yielded the 25 T cell receptor beta chains listed below, sequenced in a study of naive and memory T cell subsets. Both TRBC1 and TRBC2 were covered by a beta constant-region primer of two equimolar oligonucleotides. In TCRdb, the UMI-ligation and nested PCR reads were re-called with MiXCR into one record per CDR3 protein. This sample yields around 30,000 distinct CDR3 sequences, of which around 10% are seen a single time; about a sixth belongs to the top ten. Sequenced: effector memory CD4+ T cells from blood. Subset given: effector memory, CD45RA- CD27-. The receptors were sampled from a human donor in good health.

The CDR3 spells CASSVRVEETQYF. The DNA for the CDR3 is TGTGCCAGCAGCGTCCGGGTGGAGGAGACCCAGTACTTC. The chain couples TRBV9 to TRBJ2-5; D unresolved. V dropped 2 bases and J dropped 5 bases, with 10 bases sitting between them. The CDR3 has 13 residues. Per germline, CDR1 SGDLS and CDR2 YYNGEE.

V usage is TRBV12-3 or TRBV12-4 and J usage is TRBJ1-2; TRBD1 agrees at 10 bases. The V and J ends lost 6 bases and 7 bases, in that order; junction bases with no gene match: 8. The CDR3 covers 14 residues. CDR3 amino acids: CASRTGTGVRGYTF. The CDR3 DNA is TGTGCCAGCAGGACCGGGACAGGGGTGCGTGGCTACACCTTC.

This chain links TRBV4-1 with TRBJ1-1, with a possible D match to TRBD1 (5 bases). Germline lookup yields CDR1 MGHRA and CDR2 YSYEKL. The length of the CDR3 is 17 residues. The V end was cut by 0 bases, the J end by 4 bases, with 18 bases between. CDR3: CASSQDYEAGPVTEAFF. The CDR3 nucleotides are TGCGCCAGCAGCCAAGATTACGAGGCGGGGCCTGTCACTGAAGCTTTCTTT.

This clonotype was recorded at least ten times. The V call is TRBV7-2, the J call TRBJ2-2, with D tentatively TRBD1 (6 bases). Germline V CDR1 and CDR2: SGHTA, FQGNSA. Deletions cut 3 bases from V and 9 bases from J, with 11 bases between. CDR3 length: 13 amino acids. CDR3 bases: TGTGCCAGCAGCTTTCGTGGGGGCTGGGAGCTGTTTTTT. It codes for CASSFRGGWELFF.

This clonotype turned up a few times. The CDR3 DNA follows: TGCGCCAGCAGCCAAGATAGGACAGGGGCCAACTATGGCTACACCTTC. This gives the protein CASSQDRTGANYGYTF. The chain uses TRBV4-1 and TRBJ1-2; 9 bases agree with TRBD1. The CDR3 is 16 amino acids. Germline lookup yields CDR1 MGHRA and CDR2 YSYEKL. J was trimmed by 2 bases and V by 0 bases; bases with no gene match: 4.

This clonotype counts as medium-sized. CDR3 bases: TGTGCCAGCAGCCAATCGGGCCTTGAAGCTTTCTTT. Translated, it gives CASSQSGLEAFF. The chain joins TRBV3-1 to TRBJ1-1, with no clear D. The CDR3 sequence is 12 residues long. Germline V lookup: CDR1 LGHDT, CDR2 YNNKEL (reference sequence). V was cut by 2 bases and J by 7 bases, with 8 bases left in between.

The rearrangement uses TRBV7-2 and TRBJ2-1, with D perhaps TRBD2 (6 bases). Per germline, CDR1 SGHTA and CDR2 FQGNSA. The CDR3 spans 16 residues. Trimming took off 5 bases at V and 12 bases at J, with 26 bases between the two ends. CDR3 residues: CASSARQSAIGSWQFF. The CDR3 bases are TGTGCCAGCAGCGCCCGACAGAGCGCTATCGGGAGTTGGCAGTTCTTC.

By share of the sample, this clonotype is medium-sized. The chain couples TRBV12-3 or TRBV12-4 to TRBJ1-2; 7 nucleotides agree with TRBD1. Trimming at V came to 6 bases and at J to 8 bases, leaving 6 bases not matched to a gene. The CDR3 has 12 residues. In DNA, the CDR3 is TGTGCCAGCAGCCTGACAGGGAAGGGCTACACCTTC. This encodes CASSLTGKGYTF.

A few counts support this clonotype. The chain joins TRBV5-1 to TRBJ2-2; TRBD1 might be the D (6 bases). Germline V lookup: CDR1 SGHRS, CDR2 YFSETQ. Trimming took 4 bases from V and 7 from J, leaving 17 bases between them. The CDR3 length is 15 residues. The CDR3 here is CASSGTGLFIGELFF. The CDR3 region has the DNA TGCGCCAGCAGCGGCACAGGGTTATTTATCGGGGAGCTGTTTTTT.

V usage is TRBV12-3 or TRBV12-4 and J usage is TRBJ1-5, with D unclear. This CDR3 contains 14 residues. V lost 1 base to trimming and J lost 0 bases, with 4 bases between them. CDR3 bases: TGTGCCAGCAGTTTAGTCTATAGCAATCAGCCCCAGCATTTT. Amino acids: CASSLVYSNQPQHF.

This clonotype occurred many times. This chain uses TRBV19 with TRBJ1-3; no firm D call. In germline, CDR1 is LNHDA, CDR2 SQIVND (reference sequence). V lost 7 bases and J lost 3, with 10 bases in between. The CDR3 has 13 residues. CDR3 amino acids: CASTPVVGNTIYF. CDR3 nucleotides: TGTGCCAGTACCCCGGTAGTTGGAAACACCATATATTTT.

In this sample, this clonotype turned up many times. The chain has TRBV4-1 and TRBJ2-7; 7 bases agree with TRBD1. Germline V gene sequence: CDR1 MGHRA, CDR2 YSYEKL. The CDR3 runs 17 residues. V was clipped by 2 bases and J by 2 bases; unmatched bases: 12. This chain's CDR3 is CASSQFQGVITPYEQYF. The CDR3 DNA is TGCGCCAGCAGCCAATTCCAGGGGGTCATCACTCCCTACGAGCAGTACTTC.

The chain joins TRBV28 to TRBJ2-3; TRBD2 agrees at 8 bases. This CDR3 comprises 15 residues. J gave up 2 bases and V 7 bases, and 8 bases lay outside the gene matches. Germline V gene sequence: CDR1 MDHEN, CDR2 SYDVKM. The CDR3 sequence is CASMASGSFTDTQYF. The CDR3 DNA follows: TGTGCCAGCATGGCTAGCGGGTCCTTCACAGATACGCAGTATTTT.

This clonotype has ten or more counts. The chain carries TRBV4-3 and TRBJ2-2; tentative D call: TRBD1 (5 bases). V dropped 0 bases and J dropped 5 bases, with 13 bases sitting between them. The V gene's germline CDR1 is LGHNA and CDR2 YSLEER. This CDR3 has 16 residues. The CDR3 nucleotides are TGCGCCAGCAGCCAAGATCGAGACAGCCTAACCGGGGAGCTGTTTTTT. It specifies CASSQDRDSLTGELFF.

The chain links TRBV27 to TRBJ1-4, with a tentative D call TRBD1 (6 bases). V was cut by 6 bases and J by 6 bases, with 11 bases left in between. Germline V gene sequence: CDR1 MNHEY, CDR2 SMNVEV (reference sequence). The CDR3 runs to 13 residues. The CDR3 DNA reads TGTGCCAGCAGCTACAGGGTCTATGAAAAACTGTTTTTT. Amino acid sequence: CASSYRVYEKLFF.

V usage is TRBV28 and J usage is TRBJ1-2; 11 bases line up with TRBD1. The ends lost 6 bases at V and 4 bases at J; junction bases unmatched: 4. The CDR3 is made up of 14 amino acids. Germline assignment: CDR1 MDHEN and CDR2 SYDVKM. Here the CDR3 reads CASRGTGGFYGYTF. The DNA for the CDR3 is TGTGCCAGCAGGGGGACAGGGGGTTTCTATGGCTACACCTTC.

In this sample, this clonotype turned up many times. The chain is built from TRBV5-6 and TRBJ2-7, with 7 bases that match TRBD1. The CDR3 totals 16 residues. Germline V gene sequence: CDR1 SGHDT, CDR2 YYEEEE. V shed 0 bases, J shed 3 bases, and the junction held 9 bases outside the gene matches. The CDR3 region is CASSLAGTAGNYEQYF. In DNA, the CDR3 is TGTGCCAGCAGCTTGGCCGGGACAGCCGGGAACTACGAGCAGTACTTC.

This clonotype occurred a few times. The chain combines TRBV7-8 with TRBJ1-1; no reliable D call. The germline V gene has CDR1 SGHVS and CDR2 FQNEAQ. This CDR3 has 18 residues. V lost 4 bases to trimming and J lost 1 base, with 22 bases between them. The CDR3 DNA is TGTGCCAGCAGCTCGGGTACGGCCGGACGTTTCAAGAACACTGAAGCTTTCTTT. Its translation is CASSSGTAGRFKNTEAFF.

The chain has TRBV2 and TRBJ2-1; 14 bases line up with TRBD2. V was pared by 6 bases and J by 3 bases, with 7 bases of the junction left unmatched. CDR3 size: 17 residues. The V gene's germline CDR1 is SNHLY and CDR2 FYNNEI. The CDR3 DNA reads TGTGCCAGCAGCCGTAGGACTAGCGGGGGGAGCTACAATGAGCAGTTCTTC. Translated, it gives CASSRRTSGGSYNEQFF.

The CDR3 loop is CESGPKRLNTEAFF. As DNA, the CDR3 is TGTGAAAGCGGACCAAAGAGGTTGAACACTGAAGCTTTCTTT. The gene calls are TRBV12-3 or TRBV12-4 and TRBJ1-1; D call uncertain. The CDR3 has 14 residues.

This clonotype has more than one count but fewer than ten. The gene calls are TRBV9 and TRBJ1-1; no reliable D call. V was shortened by 0 bases and J by 1 base, with 10 bases between the two germline ends. The CDR3 length is 15 residues. Germline V lookup: CDR1 SGDLS, CDR2 YYNGEE. This CDR3 is CASSVGIRANTEAFF. Written as DNA, the CDR3 is TGTGCCAGCAGCGTAGGTATCCGGGCGAACACTGAAGCTTTCTTT.

This clonotype was seen more than once but under ten times. This sequence joins TRBV12-3 or TRBV12-4 and TRBJ2-7; 10 bases agree with TRBD2. CDR3 size: 15 residues. With 1 base clipped from V and 3 bases from J, the junction kept 3 bases outside the gene matches. The CDR3 protein is CASSLVAGGLYEQYF. In nucleotides, the CDR3 is TGTGCCAGCAGTTTAGTAGCGGGGGGCCTCTACGAGCAGTACTTC.

This clonotype was detected only a few times. The chain carries TRBV19 and TRBJ2-1; 10 bases are shared with TRBD1. Germline values: CDR1 LNHDA, CDR2 SQIVND (reference sequence). This CDR3 is 19 amino acids long. The J segment lost 4 bases and the V segment lost 5 bases, leaving 17 bases of the junction unmatched. CDR3 coding DNA: TGTGCCAGTAGTGAATCGGGACAGGGGTTGGGATTGAGGTACAATGAGCAGTTCTTC. The encoded protein is CASSESGQGLGLRYNEQFF.

The J gene is TRBJ1-5, the V gene TRBV6-2 or TRBV6-3, with D unresolved. From germline, CDR1 is MNHEY and CDR2 SVGEGT. Trimming stripped 6 bases from V and 5 bases from J, with 14 bases between. This CDR3 comprises 14 residues. This CDR3 reads CASSRPVPYQPQHF. The DNA of the CDR3 is TGTGCCAGCAGCCGGCCGGTCCCATATCAGCCCCAGCATTTT.

The J gene is TRBJ2-1, the V gene TRBV20-1; the match to TRBD2 covers 8 bases. CDR1 is DFQATT and CDR2 is SNEGSKA in the germline V gene (reference sequence). Germline trimming cut 6 bases from V and 8 bases from J; bases unmatched to any gene: 15. CDR3 length equals 15 residues. The DNA for the CDR3 is TGCAGTGCCCGAGCCAGAGCGGGAGAGCTTGATGAGCAGTTCTTC. Translating it yields CSARARAGELDEQFF.